Each of the 14 T cell receptor beta chains below was sequenced from the same sample in a study of shared clonotypes between healthy human individuals. The data were produced by immunoSEQ multiplex PCR, yet TCRdb's version contains in-frame clones alone and is incomplete. The sample has 2,100,000 or so clones; approximately 96% are singletons. The source material was naive CD4+ T cells sorted from blood. Subset noted: CD45RA+ positively selected. The receptors were gathered from a man younger than 35 in good health.

The V gene is TRBV27, the J gene TRBJ2-7; 9 bases agree with TRBD1. This CDR3 has 13 residues. Germline lookup yields CDR1 MNHEY and CDR2 SMNVEV (reference sequence). V trimming: 10 bases; J trimming: 1 base; junction bases outside the gene matches: 5. The CDR3 DNA reads as TGTGCCATCGGACAGGGGAGGTCCTACGAGCAGTACTTC. Encoded protein: CAIGQGRSYEQYF.

The chain joins TRBV7-2 to TRBJ1-1; no reliable D call. Looked up from germline, CDR1 is SGHTA and CDR2 is FQGNSA. This CDR3 has 16 amino acids. With 1 base removed from V and 6 bases from J, the gap between germline ends came to 18 bases. CDR3 DNA sequence: TGTGCCAGCAGCTTAGATTCAATAACTCCCCGGCCTGAAGCTTTCTTT. It is translated as CASSLDSITPRPEAFF.

V and J are TRBV6-4 and TRBJ1-1; 7 nucleotides line up with TRBD1. This CDR3 comprises 16 residues. The junction had 12 bases not matched to a gene; V was cut back by 2 bases and J by 6 bases. Looked up from germline, CDR1 is MRHNA and CDR2 is SNTAGT. In DNA, the CDR3 is TGTGCCAGCAGTGACCGTCAGGGGGGGGAAGGGCCTGAAGCTTTCTTT. Protein sequence: CASSDRQGGEGPEAFF.

This sequence joins TRBV2 and TRBJ2-1, with 7 bases aligning to TRBD2. Trimming at V came to 6 bases and at J to 8 bases, leaving 16 bases not matched to a gene. This CDR3 region has 16 residues. Looked up from germline, CDR1 is SNHLY and CDR2 is FYNNEI. CDR3: CASRNQRTGGSDEQFF. CDR3 in DNA: TGTGCCAGCAGGAATCAGCGTACGGGGGGAAGTGATGAGCAGTTCTTC.

CDR3 nucleotides: TGTGCCAGCAGTTTGGGGGGGTGGAACAATCAGCCCCAGCATTTT. This encodes CASSLGGWNNQPQHF. This sequence joins TRBV28 and TRBJ1-5; D might be TRBD1 (5 bases). The germline V and J ends were trimmed by 3 bases and 3 bases, with 12 bases remaining between them. CDR3 size: 15 residues. Germline V lookup: CDR1 MDHEN, CDR2 SYDVKM.

This clone appeared once. The chain is built from TRBV2 and TRBJ2-2; tentative D call: TRBD2 (5 bases). Germline V lookup: CDR1 SNHLY, CDR2 FYNNEI. The CDR3 has 15 residues. Trimming pared 3 bases from V and 6 bases from J, leaving 14 bases between. In DNA form, the CDR3 reads TGTGCCAGCAGTGATGGACTGACCGGGGCCGGGGAGCTGTTTTTT. Protein sequence: CASSDGLTGAGELFF.

This rearrangement joins TRBV2 to TRBJ2-7; tentatively, D is TRBD2 (6 bases). V was shortened by 6 bases and J by 0 bases, with 15 bases between the two germline ends. There are 15 residues in the CDR3. CDR1 and CDR2 (germline): SNHLY, FYNNEI. The CDR3 is CASRTLAGSSYEQYF. Written as DNA, the CDR3 is TGTGCCAGCAGGACCTTGGCGGGAAGCTCCTACGAGCAGTACTTC.

This chain connects TRBV11-3 to TRBJ2-5, with D uncertain. Germline V gene data show CDR1 as SGHNT and CDR2 as YENEEA. V lost 2 bases to trimming and J lost 1 base, with 11 bases between them. The CDR3 is made up of 15 amino acids. The CDR3 spells CASSLSGHRQETQYF. The CDR3 nucleotides are TGTGCCAGCAGCTTATCTGGGCATCGCCAAGAGACCCAGTACTTC.

This rearrangement joins TRBV30 to TRBJ1-4; a weak D match, TRBD1 (5 bases). Trimming stripped 4 bases from V and 8 bases from J, with 17 bases between. The CDR3 has 14 amino acids. Per germline, CDR1 GTSNPN and CDR2 SVGIG (reference sequence). CDR3 in amino acids: CAWTPQAGGEKLFF. CDR3 nucleotides: TGTGCCTGGACCCCCCAGGCCGGGGGGGAAAAACTGTTTTTT.

CDR3 residues: CASSLGLDSQTQYF. The DNA of the CDR3 is TGTGCCAGCAGCTTAGGACTGGACAGCCAGACCCAGTACTTC. The chain combines TRBV7-9 with TRBJ2-5, with D perhaps TRBD1 (6 bases). The CDR3 is made up of 14 amino acids. Trimming took 1 base from V and 6 from J, leaving 12 bases between them. CDR1 SEHNR and CDR2 FQNEAQ come from the germline V gene (reference sequence).

The chain has TRBV9 and TRBJ1-2; 9 bases are shared with TRBD1. This CDR3 comprises 19 residues. From germline, CDR1 is SGDLS and CDR2 YYNGEE. Trimming removed 3 bases from V and 4 bases from J; junction bases left unmatched: 19. In DNA form, the CDR3 reads TGTGCCAGCAGCGAGGACGCCGGGGACAGGGCTGCTGTTTTCTATGGCTACACCTTC. It is translated as CASSEDAGDRAAVFYGYTF.

This clone was found once. The chain is built from TRBV10-2 and TRBJ1-5, with D maybe TRBD1 (6 bases). Germline V gene lookup returns CDR1 WSHSY and CDR2 SAAADI. The V end was cut by 6 bases, the J end by 6 bases, with 12 bases between. The CDR3 extends over 13 amino acids. In nucleotides, the CDR3 is TGCGCCAGCAGGCCTCAAGGGGGTCAGCCCCAGCATTTT. It encodes CASRPQGGQPQHF.

The chain is built from TRBV5-1 and TRBJ2-3, with a tentative D call TRBD2 (6 bases). This CDR3 has 14 residues. The ends were cut back, 2 bases at V and 8 bases at J, with 15 bases in the middle. From germline, CDR1 is SGHRS and CDR2 YFSETQ. In DNA, the CDR3 is TGCGCCAGCAGCTTCGGGACTGACGTAGGTACGCAGTATTTT. Translating gives CASSFGTDVGTQYF. Supplemented by reference TRBV5-1 and TRBJ2-3, the full variable domain reads KAGVTQTPRYLIKTRGQQVTLSCSPISGHRSVSWYQQTPGQGLQFLFEYFSETQRNKGNFPGRFSGRQFSNSRSEMNVSTLELGDSALYLCASSFGTDVGTQYFGPGTRLTVL.

For this clone: In the same sample, other DNA sequences code for this CDR3. This chain links TRBV10-3 with TRBJ1-5, with 9 nucleotides matching TRBD1. V dropped 3 bases and J dropped 1; count of bases not matched to a gene: 1. This CDR3 region has 15 residues. Germline V gene lookup returns CDR1 ENHRY and CDR2 SYGVKD. CDR3 sequence: CAISDGQGSNQPQHF. CDR3 bases: TGTGCCATCAGTGACGGACAGGGGAGCAATCAGCCCCAGCATTTT.